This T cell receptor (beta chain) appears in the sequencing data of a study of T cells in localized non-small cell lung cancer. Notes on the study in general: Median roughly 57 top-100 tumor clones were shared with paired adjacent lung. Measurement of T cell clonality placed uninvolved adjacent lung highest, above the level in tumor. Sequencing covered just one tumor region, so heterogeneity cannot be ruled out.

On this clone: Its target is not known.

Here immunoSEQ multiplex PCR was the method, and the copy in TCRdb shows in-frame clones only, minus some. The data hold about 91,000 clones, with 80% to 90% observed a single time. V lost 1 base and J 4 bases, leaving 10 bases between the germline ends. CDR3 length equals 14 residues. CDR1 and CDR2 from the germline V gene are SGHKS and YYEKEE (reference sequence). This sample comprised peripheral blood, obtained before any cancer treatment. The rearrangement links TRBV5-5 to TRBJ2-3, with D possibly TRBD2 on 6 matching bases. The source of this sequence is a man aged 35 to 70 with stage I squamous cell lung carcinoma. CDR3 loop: CASSLTSHPDTQYF. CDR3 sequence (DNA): TGTGCCAGCAGCTTGACTAGCCACCCAGATACGCAGTATTTT.